These T cell receptor beta chains were read from a single sample in a study of T cell responses to AZD1222 COVID-19 vaccine. The repertoire was sequenced with immunoSEQ multiplex PCR; TCRdb's copy has only in-frame clones and lacks some. Here the sample spans about 140,000 clones, 75% to 90% being singletons. The sample here was peripheral blood, taken on day 0 of AZD1222 vaccination. Every receptor here comes from an adult in good health. Each CDR3 is given with its conserved first and last residue. D genes are given only for firm matches. The listing skips clone size in some rows; elsewhere it reads once, few, many or a size class.

j_call,d_call,cdr3_length,clone_size,v_call,cdr3_aa,cdr3_nt
TRBJ1-2,TRBD1,16,few,TRBV4-2,CASSQEVGQGSIGYTF,TGTGCCAGCAGCCAAGAAGTGGGACAGGGGTCGATAGGCTACACCTTC
TRBJ2-5,NA,14,NA,TRBV7-3,CASSSTGRRETQYF,TGTGCCAGCAGCTCTACGGGGAGGAGAGAGACCCAGTACTTC
TRBJ2-3,NA,13,few,TRBV6-4,CASSLGDSDTQYF,TGTGCCAGCAGTTTAGGGGACTCAGATACGCAGTATTTT
TRBJ1-3,NA,13,NA,TRBV30,CAWGRGTGNTIYF,TGTGCCTGGGGCAGAGGCACTGGAAACACCATATATTTT
TRBJ2-5,TRBD2,16,NA,TRBV19,CASSICRLAVQETQYF,TGTGCCAGTAGTATATGCCGACTAGCGGTTCAAGAGACCCAGTACTTC
TRBJ2-7,TRBD1,13,NA,TRBV6-5,CASSRDRVREQYF,TGTGCCAGCAGCCGGGACAGGGTGAGGGAGCAGTACTTC
TRBJ1-1,TRBD1,14,NA,TRBV10-1,CASSYTGGRAEAFF,TGCGCCAGCAGCTATACAGGGGGCCGAGCTGAAGCTTTCTTT
TRBJ1-5,NA,13,NA,TRBV6-5,CASSSRAGQPQHF,TGTGCCAGCAGTTCAAGGGCCGGTCAGCCCCAGCATTTT
TRBJ1-2,TRBD1,12,NA,TRBV12-3/TRBV12-4,CASRNRGHGYTF,TGTGCCAGCAGAAACAGGGGCCATGGCTACACCTTC
TRBJ2-5,NA,15,NA,TRBV6-2/TRBV6-3,CASTPGEDPSETQYF,TGTGCCAGCACCCCGGGAGAGGACCCATCAGAGACCCAGTACTTC
TRBJ2-5,NA,13,NA,TRBV10-1,CASSETLQETQYF,TGCGCCAGCAGTGAGACGCTGCAAGAGACCCAGTACTTC
TRBJ2-1,TRBD2,15,NA,TRBV11-2,CASSPLAGVGNEQFF,TGTGCCAGCAGCCCTCTAGCGGGAGTCGGCAATGAGCAGTTCTTC